Each of the 20 T cell receptor beta chains below was sequenced from the same sample in a study of blood T cell repertoires in COVID-19. Assay: immunoSEQ multiplex PCR; the TCRdb copy retains only in-frame clones and omits some. This sample has fewer than 450,000 clones, with under 95% found just once. Material: peripheral blood. Receptor source: a woman under 30 who had recovered from COVID-19.

The chain combines TRBV18 with TRBJ1-1; D gene uncertain. The CDR3 loop spans 15 amino acids. The germline gives CDR1 KGHSH, CDR2 LQKENI. V gave up 2 bases and J gave up 1 base, with 11 bases separating them. CDR3 in amino acids: CASSPRNSRNTEAFF. In nucleotides, the CDR3 is TGTGCCAGCTCACCAAGGAACAGCCGGAACACTGAAGCTTTCTTT.

The chain combines TRBV25-1 with TRBJ1-2; possibly TRBD1 for D (6 bases). CDR1 and CDR2 from the germline V gene are MGHDK and SYGVNS. Deletions cut 5 bases from V and 4 bases from J, with 14 bases between. The CDR3 consists of 14 residues. This chain's CDR3 is CASSTPGTTYGYTF. CDR3 DNA: TGTGCCAGCAGTACGCCTGGGACAACCTATGGCTACACCTTC.

The rearrangement links TRBV24-1 to TRBJ2-1; unclear D gene. Deletions cut 2 bases from V and 8 bases from J, with 3 bases between. The CDR3 length is 11 residues. The germline V gene encodes CDR1 KGHDR and CDR2 SFDVKD. The CDR3 sequence is CATSDYYEQFF. The DNA of the CDR3 is TGTGCCACCAGTGATTACTATGAGCAGTTCTTC.

This clone was picked up one time. The chain links TRBV24-1 to TRBJ2-5; D unresolved. The CDR3 runs 13 residues. Germline V gene data show CDR1 as KGHDR and CDR2 as SFDVKD. Between the trimmed V and J ends, which lost 1 base and 2 bases, there was a span of 4 bases. The CDR3 loop reads CATSDFEQETQYF. In nucleotides, the CDR3 is TGTGCCACCAGTGATTTCGAGCAAGAGACCCAGTACTTC.

The chain uses TRBV7-2 and TRBJ1-5; 7 bases are shared with TRBD1. The CDR3 is 15 residues long. CDR1 and CDR2 from the germline V gene are SGHTA and FQGNSA. V shed 6 bases, J shed 5 bases, and the junction held 10 bases outside the gene matches. The CDR3 DNA sequence: TGTGCCAGCAGTCGAGAGGGGGCTGGGGATCAGCCCCAGCATTTT. Amino acid sequence: CASSREGAGDQPQHF. Based on the CDR3 plus reference TRBV7-2 and TRBJ1-5, the full variable domain is GAGVSQSPSNKVTEKGKDVELRCDPISGHTALYWYRQSLGQGLEFLIYFQGNSAPDKSGLPSDRFSAERTGGSVSTLTIQRTQQEDSAVYLCASSREGAGDQPQHFGDGTRLSIL.

The chain recombines TRBV5-1 with TRBJ1-3; possibly TRBD1 for D (5 bases). The ends were cut back, 4 bases at V and 0 bases at J, with 8 bases in the middle. In germline, CDR1 is SGHRS, CDR2 YFSETQ. CDR3 length: 14 amino acids. The CDR3 nucleotides read TGCGCCAGCAGCGGGGGGATCTCTGGAAACACCATATATTTT. Translated, it gives CASSGGISGNTIYF.

This rearrangement joins TRBV4-3 to TRBJ1-2, with D possibly matching TRBD1 (6 bases). The CDR3 totals 15 residues. Germline values: CDR1 LGHNA, CDR2 YSLEER. Trimming took off 0 bases at V and 5 bases at J, with 13 bases between the two ends. For the CDR3, the DNA is TGCGCCAGCAGCCAAGATCGAAGGACAGAGTATGGCTACACCTTC. Protein product: CASSQDRRTEYGYTF.

This clone was seen a single time. The V call is TRBV27, the J call TRBJ2-3; 9 bases agree with TRBD2. Germline V gene data show CDR1 as MNHEY and CDR2 as SMNVEV (reference sequence). V lost 0 bases and J lost 4; bases outside the gene matches: 20. This CDR3 is 21 amino acids long. The CDR3 DNA is TGTGCCAGCAGTTTATCCCTTTTCAGCCAGTCTCGAGCGGGAGGCTCAGATACGCAGTATTTT. It yields the protein CASSLSLFSQSRAGGSDTQYF.

The sample holds one count of this clone. The rearrangement joins TRBV7-9 to TRBJ2-3; D may be TRBD2 (5 bases). V was pared by 1 base and J by 0 bases, with 11 bases between. This CDR3 region has 16 residues. The germline CDR1 and CDR2 sequences are SEHNR and FQNEAQ (reference sequence). The CDR3 is CASSLGAGTSTDTQYF. As DNA, the CDR3 is TGTGCCAGCAGCTTAGGCGCGGGCACCAGCACAGATACGCAGTATTTT.

The chain recombines TRBV6-4 with TRBJ1-6; 7 bases match TRBD1. The CDR3 is 16 residues long. Looked up from germline, CDR1 is MRHNA and CDR2 is SNTAGT. V gave up 5 bases and J gave up 4 bases; unmatched junction bases: 8. CDR3 DNA sequence: TGTGCCAGCAGTCGGTCCGGGACAGCTTATAATTCACCCCTCCACTTT. It is translated as CASSRSGTAYNSPLHF.

The rearrangement joins TRBV27 to TRBJ2-2; 8 bases map to TRBD2. With V trimmed by 4 bases and J by 2 bases, 12 bases remained unmatched. Germline V lookup: CDR1 MNHEY, CDR2 SMNVEV (reference sequence). The CDR3 runs to 18 residues. The CDR3 loop is CASSSASIAGPNTGELFF. The CDR3 coding sequence is TGTGCCAGCAGTTCGGCCTCAATAGCGGGACCCAACACCGGGGAGCTGTTTTTT.

This chain uses TRBV29-1 with TRBJ2-3; no reliable D call. The CDR3 is made up of 13 amino acids. Looked up from germline, CDR1 is SQVTM and CDR2 is ANQGSEA. Trimming took off 6 bases at V and 4 bases at J, with 14 bases between the two ends. DNA for the CDR3: TGCAGCGTGGTAAGCGACTCACCAGATACGCAGTATTTT. Its protein product is CSVVSDSPDTQYF.

J is TRBJ2-3 and V is TRBV29-1; TRBD1 might be the D (6 bases). CDR3 length equals 17 residues. Trimming left V 4 bases short and J 1 base short, with 21 bases between. Per germline, CDR1 SQVTM and CDR2 ANQGSEA. The CDR3 nucleotides are TGCAGCGTTGTATGGTGGACAGTTGAACGGGGCACAGATACGCAGTATTTT. It specifies CSVVWWTVERGTDTQYF.

The chain joins TRBV18 to TRBJ1-2, with D possibly TRBD1 on 5 matching bases. Trimming took 3 bases from V and 9 from J, leaving 17 bases between them. Germline values: CDR1 KGHSH, CDR2 LQKENI. The CDR3 loop spans 14 amino acids. In DNA form, the CDR3 reads TGTGCCAGCTCACCCCCAGGCAGGGCTGTTAGCTACACCTTC. It specifies CASSPPGRAVSYTF.

This rearrangement joins TRBV7-8 to TRBJ2-3; TRBD2 aligns across 9 bases. The CDR3 has 14 residues. V dropped 4 bases and J dropped 7; count of bases not matched to a gene: 6. Germline V gives CDR1 SGHVS, CDR2 FQNEAQ. The CDR3: CASSSPGLAHTQYF. CDR3 coding DNA: TGTGCCAGCAGCTCTCCGGGACTAGCACATACGCAGTATTTT.

This clone was picked up one time. The CDR3 sequence is CASSASRANTGELFF. The CDR3 DNA sequence: TGTGCCAGCAGCGCCTCTAGAGCGAACACCGGGGAGCTGTTTTTT. The gene calls are TRBV2 and TRBJ2-2; D is uncertain. The CDR3 extends over 15 amino acids. V lost 6 bases and J 0 bases, leaving 11 bases between the germline ends. Germline assignment: CDR1 SNHLY and CDR2 FYNNEI.

This clone was detected only once. This chain joins TRBV18 and TRBJ1-5, with 9 bases that match TRBD1. The junction had 14 bases not matched to a gene; V was cut back by 2 bases and J by 0 bases. Germline CDR1 KGHSH, CDR2 LQKENI. This CDR3 has 20 residues. The CDR3 bases are TGTGCCAGCTCACCAGGGACAGGGAAATTCCGGGACAGTAGCAATCAGCCCCAGCATTTT. Amino acids: CASSPGTGKFRDSSNQPQHF.

The chain couples TRBV5-8 to TRBJ2-1; 9 bases are shared with TRBD2. V was clipped by 8 bases and J by 6 bases; unmatched bases: 6. The CDR3 is made up of 13 amino acids. Germline CDR1 is SGHTS and CDR2 is YDEGEE. CDR3 amino acids: CASPGTSTNEQFF. In DNA, the CDR3 is TGTGCCAGTCCCGGGACTAGCACCAATGAGCAGTTCTTC.

This clone was counted only a few times. The chain recombines TRBV11-2 with TRBJ1-4; D call uncertain. Between the trimmed V and J ends, which lost 3 bases and 7 bases, there was a span of 21 bases. This CDR3 is built from 17 residues. CDR1 SGHAT and CDR2 FQNNGV come from the germline V gene. The CDR3 DNA reads TGTGCCAGCAGCTTCAGTCGGTTAGGAGGGTCAAGTGAAAAACTGTTTTTT. Translating gives CASSFSRLGGSSEKLFF.

V usage is TRBV5-1 and J usage is TRBJ2-1; TRBD2 agrees at 7 bases. Germline CDR1 SGHRS, CDR2 YFSETQ. V shed 7 bases and J 9 bases; nucleotides not matched to a gene: 1. CDR3 length equals 10 residues. In nucleotides, the CDR3 is TGCGCCAGCGTAGCGGGTGAGCAGTTCTTC. Protein: CASVAGEQFF.